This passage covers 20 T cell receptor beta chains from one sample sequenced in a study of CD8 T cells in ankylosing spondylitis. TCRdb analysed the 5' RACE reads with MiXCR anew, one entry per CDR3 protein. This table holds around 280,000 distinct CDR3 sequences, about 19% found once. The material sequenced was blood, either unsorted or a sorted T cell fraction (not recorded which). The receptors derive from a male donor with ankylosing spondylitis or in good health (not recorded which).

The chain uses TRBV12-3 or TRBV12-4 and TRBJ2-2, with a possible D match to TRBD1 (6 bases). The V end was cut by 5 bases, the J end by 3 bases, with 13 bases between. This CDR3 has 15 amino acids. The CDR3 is CASSMGQGYTGELFF. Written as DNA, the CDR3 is TGTGCCAGCAGTATGGGGCAGGGGTACACCGGGGAGCTGTTTTTT.

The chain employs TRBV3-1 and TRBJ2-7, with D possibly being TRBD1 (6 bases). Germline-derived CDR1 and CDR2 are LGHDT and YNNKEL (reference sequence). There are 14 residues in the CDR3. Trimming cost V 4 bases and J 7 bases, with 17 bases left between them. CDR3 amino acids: CASSPTGLSGEQYV. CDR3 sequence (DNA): TGTGCCAGCAGCCCGACAGGTCTGTCGGGGGAGCAGTACGTC.

The DNA for the CDR3 is TGCGCCAGCAGCCGGGGGGGAAGCACTGAAGCTTTCTTT. Translated: CASSRGGSTEAFF. This chain uses TRBV5-1 with TRBJ1-1, with D possibly TRBD1 on 5 matching bases. CDR1 is SGHRS and CDR2 is YFSETQ in the germline V gene. The CDR3 covers 13 residues. The germline V and J ends were trimmed by 4 bases and 4 bases, with 11 bases remaining between them.

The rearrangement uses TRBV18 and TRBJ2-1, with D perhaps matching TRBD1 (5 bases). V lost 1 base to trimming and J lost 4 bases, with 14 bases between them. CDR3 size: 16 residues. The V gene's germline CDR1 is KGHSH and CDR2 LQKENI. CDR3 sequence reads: CASSPRQSLAYNEQFF. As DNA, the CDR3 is TGTGCCAGCTCACCACGACAGAGTCTTGCGTACAATGAGCAGTTCTTC.

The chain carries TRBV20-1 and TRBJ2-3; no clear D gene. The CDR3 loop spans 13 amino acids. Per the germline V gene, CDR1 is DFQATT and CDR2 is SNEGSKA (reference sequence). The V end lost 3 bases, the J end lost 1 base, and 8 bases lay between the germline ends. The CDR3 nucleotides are TGCAGTGCTAGGCAGCGCCGCACAGATACGCAGTATTTT. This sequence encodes CSARQRRTDTQYF.

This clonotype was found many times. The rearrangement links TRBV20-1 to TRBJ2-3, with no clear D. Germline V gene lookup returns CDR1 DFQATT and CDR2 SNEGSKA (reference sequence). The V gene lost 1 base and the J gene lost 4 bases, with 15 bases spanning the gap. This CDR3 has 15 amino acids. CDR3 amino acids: CSARVRPGRSDTQYF. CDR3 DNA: TGCAGTGCTAGAGTTCGGCCCGGGCGGTCAGATACGCAGTATTTT.

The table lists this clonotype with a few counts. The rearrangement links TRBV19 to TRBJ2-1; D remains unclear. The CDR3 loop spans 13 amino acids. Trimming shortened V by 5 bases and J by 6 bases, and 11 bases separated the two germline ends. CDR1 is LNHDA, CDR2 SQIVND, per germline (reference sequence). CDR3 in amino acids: CASSLLTVNEQFF. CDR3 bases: TGTGCCAGTAGTCTCCTTACGGTCAATGAGCAGTTCTTC.

Here the CDR3 reads CASSVMRERTETQYF. CDR3 sequence (DNA): TGTGCCAGCAGTGTAATGAGGGAGCGGACGGAGACCCAGTACTTC. The V and J genes are TRBV2 and TRBJ2-5; D perhaps matches TRBD2 (5 bases). V was clipped by 4 bases and J by 5 bases, with 17 bases between them. Looked up from germline, CDR1 is SNHLY and CDR2 is FYNNEI. This CDR3 is 15 amino acids long.

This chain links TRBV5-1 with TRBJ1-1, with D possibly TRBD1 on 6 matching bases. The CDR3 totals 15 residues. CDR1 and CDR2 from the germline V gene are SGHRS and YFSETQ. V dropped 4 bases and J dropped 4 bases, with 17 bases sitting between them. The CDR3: CASSLTLQGGTEAFF. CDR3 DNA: TGCGCCAGCAGCCTAACCTTACAGGGTGGCACTGAAGCTTTCTTT.

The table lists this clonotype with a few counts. As DNA, the CDR3 is TGCGCCAGCAGTGAGAGGGGGCAATCCTACAATGAGCAGTTCTTC. Amino acid sequence: CASSERGQSYNEQFF. This rearrangement joins TRBV5-1 to TRBJ2-1; the match to TRBD1 covers 7 bases. CDR1 and CDR2 (germline): SGHRS, YFSETQ. Trimming removed 5 bases from V and 1 base from J; junction bases left unmatched: 6. The CDR3 runs 15 residues.

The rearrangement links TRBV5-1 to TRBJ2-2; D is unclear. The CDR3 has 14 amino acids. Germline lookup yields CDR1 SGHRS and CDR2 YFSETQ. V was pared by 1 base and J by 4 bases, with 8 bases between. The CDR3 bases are TGCGCCAGCAGCTTGCGTGACGCCACCGGGGAGCTGTTTTTT. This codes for CASSLRDATGELFF. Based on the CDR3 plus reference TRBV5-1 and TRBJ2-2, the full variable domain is KAGVTQTPRYLIKTRGQQVTLSCSPISGHRSVSWYQQTPGQGLQFLFEYFSETQRNKGNFPGRFSGRQFSNSRSEMNVSTLELGDSALYLCASSLRDATGELFFGEGSRLTVL.

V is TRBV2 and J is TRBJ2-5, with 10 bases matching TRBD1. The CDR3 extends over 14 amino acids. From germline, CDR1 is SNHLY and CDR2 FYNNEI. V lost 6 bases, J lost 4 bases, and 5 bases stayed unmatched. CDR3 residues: CASSYDRGRETQYF. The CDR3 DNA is TGTGCCAGCAGCTATGACAGGGGGCGAGAGACCCAGTACTTC.

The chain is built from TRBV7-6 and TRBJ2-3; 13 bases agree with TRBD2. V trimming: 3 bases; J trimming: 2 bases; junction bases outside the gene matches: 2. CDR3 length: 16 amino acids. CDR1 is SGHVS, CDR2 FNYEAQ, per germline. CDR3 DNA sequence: TGTGCCAGCAGCTTCGGGACTAGCGGGGCCACAGATACGCAGTATTTT. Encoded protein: CASSFGTSGATDTQYF.

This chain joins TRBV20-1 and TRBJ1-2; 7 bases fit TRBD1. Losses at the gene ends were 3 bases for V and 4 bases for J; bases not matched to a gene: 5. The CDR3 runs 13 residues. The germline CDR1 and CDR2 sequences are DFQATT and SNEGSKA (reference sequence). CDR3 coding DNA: TGCAGTGCTAGCCCGGGACAGCTCTATGGCTACACCTTC. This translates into CSASPGQLYGYTF.

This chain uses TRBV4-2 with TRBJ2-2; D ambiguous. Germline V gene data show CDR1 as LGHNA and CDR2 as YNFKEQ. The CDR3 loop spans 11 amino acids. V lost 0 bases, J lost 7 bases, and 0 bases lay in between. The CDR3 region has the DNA TGTGCCAGCAGCCAAGACGGGGAGCTGTTTTTT. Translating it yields CASSQDGELFF.

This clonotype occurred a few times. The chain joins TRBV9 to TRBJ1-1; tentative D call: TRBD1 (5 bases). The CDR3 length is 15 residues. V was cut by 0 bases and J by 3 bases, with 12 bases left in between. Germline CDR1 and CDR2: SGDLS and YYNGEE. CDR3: CASSVGTLGDTEAFF. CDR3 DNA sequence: TGTGCCAGCAGCGTAGGGACCTTAGGGGACACTGAAGCTTTCTTT.

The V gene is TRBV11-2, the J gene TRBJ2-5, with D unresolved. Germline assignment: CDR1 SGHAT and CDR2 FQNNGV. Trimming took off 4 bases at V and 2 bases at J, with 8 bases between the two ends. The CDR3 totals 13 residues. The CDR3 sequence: CASSYRRQETQYF. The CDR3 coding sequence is TGTGCCAGCAGCTATAGACGGCAAGAGACCCAGTACTTC. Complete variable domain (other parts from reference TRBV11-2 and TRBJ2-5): EAGVAQSPRYKIIEKRQSVAFWCNPISGHATLYWYQQILGQGPKLLIQFQNNGVVDDSQLPKDRFSAERLKGVDSTLKIQPAKLEDSAVYLCASSYRRQETQYFGPGTRLLVL.

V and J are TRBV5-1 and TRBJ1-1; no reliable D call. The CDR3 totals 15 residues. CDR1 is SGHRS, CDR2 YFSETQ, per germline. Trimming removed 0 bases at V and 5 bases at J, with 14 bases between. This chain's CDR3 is CASSLVAGWGTEAFF. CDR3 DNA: TGCGCCAGCAGCTTGGTTGCGGGATGGGGAACTGAAGCTTTCTTT.

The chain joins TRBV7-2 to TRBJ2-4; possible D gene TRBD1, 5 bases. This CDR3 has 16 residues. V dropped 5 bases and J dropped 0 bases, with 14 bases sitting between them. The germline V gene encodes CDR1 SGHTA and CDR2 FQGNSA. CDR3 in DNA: TGTGCCAGCAGCCTACAGACAGCCCTAGCCAAAAACATTCAGTACTTC. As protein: CASSLQTALAKNIQYF.

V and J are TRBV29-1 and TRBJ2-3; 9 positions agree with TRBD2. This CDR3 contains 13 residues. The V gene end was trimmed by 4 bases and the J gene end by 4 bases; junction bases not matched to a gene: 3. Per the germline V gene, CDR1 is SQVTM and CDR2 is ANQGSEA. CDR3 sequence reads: CSVVIAGADTQYF. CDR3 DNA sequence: TGCAGCGTTGTGATAGCGGGGGCAGATACGCAGTATTTT.